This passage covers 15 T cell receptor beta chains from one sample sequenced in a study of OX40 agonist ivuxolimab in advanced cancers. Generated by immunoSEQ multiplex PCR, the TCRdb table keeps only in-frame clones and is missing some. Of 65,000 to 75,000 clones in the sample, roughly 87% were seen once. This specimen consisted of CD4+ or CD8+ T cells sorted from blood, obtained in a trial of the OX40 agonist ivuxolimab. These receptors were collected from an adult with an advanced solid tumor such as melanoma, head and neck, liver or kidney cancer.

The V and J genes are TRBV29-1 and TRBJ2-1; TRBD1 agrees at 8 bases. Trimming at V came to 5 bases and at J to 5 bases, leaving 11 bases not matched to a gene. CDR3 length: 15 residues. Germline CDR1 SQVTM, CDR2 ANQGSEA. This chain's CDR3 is CSVKWTGKSDNEQFF. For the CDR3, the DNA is TGCAGCGTTAAATGGACAGGGAAATCGGACAATGAGCAGTTCTTC.

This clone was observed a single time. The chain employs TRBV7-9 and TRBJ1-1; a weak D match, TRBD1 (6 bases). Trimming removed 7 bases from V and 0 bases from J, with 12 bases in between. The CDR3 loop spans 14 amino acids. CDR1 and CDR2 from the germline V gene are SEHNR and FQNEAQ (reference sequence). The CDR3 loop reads CASIPGGMNTEAFF. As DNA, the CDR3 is TGTGCCAGCATCCCCGGGGGCATGAACACTGAAGCTTTCTTT.

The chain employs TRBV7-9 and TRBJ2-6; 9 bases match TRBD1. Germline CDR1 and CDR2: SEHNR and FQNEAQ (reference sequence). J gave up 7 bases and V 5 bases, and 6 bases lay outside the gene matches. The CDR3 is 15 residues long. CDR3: CASSHRDRVANVLTF. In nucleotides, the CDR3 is TGTGCCAGCAGCCACAGGGACAGGGTAGCCAACGTCCTGACTTTC.

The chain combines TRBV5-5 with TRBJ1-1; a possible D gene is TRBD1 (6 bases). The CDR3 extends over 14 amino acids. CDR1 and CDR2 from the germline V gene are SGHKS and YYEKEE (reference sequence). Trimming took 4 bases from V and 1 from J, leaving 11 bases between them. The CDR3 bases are TGTGCCAGCAGCAAGCCGACAGGGAACACTGAAGCTTTCTTT. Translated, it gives CASSKPTGNTEAFF.

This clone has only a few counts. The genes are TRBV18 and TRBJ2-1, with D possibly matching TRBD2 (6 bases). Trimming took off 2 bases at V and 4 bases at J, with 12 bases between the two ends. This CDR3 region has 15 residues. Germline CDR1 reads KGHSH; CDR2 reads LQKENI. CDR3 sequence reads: CASSPGRERYNEQFF. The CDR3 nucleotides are TGTGCCAGCTCACCAGGCCGGGAGAGGTACAATGAGCAGTTCTTC. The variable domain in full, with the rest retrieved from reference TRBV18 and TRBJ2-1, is NAGVMQNPRHLVRRRGQEARLRCSPMKGHSHVYWYRQLPEEGLKFMVYLQKENIIDESGMPKERFSAEFPKEGPSILRIQQVVRGDSAAYFCASSPGRERYNEQFFGPGTRLTVL.

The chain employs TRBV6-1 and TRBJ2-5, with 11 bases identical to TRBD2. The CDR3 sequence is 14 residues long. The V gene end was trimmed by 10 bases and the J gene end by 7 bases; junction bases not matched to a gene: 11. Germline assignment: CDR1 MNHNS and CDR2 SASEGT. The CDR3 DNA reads TGTGCCACCTCCTCCGGGACTAGCGGTGGGACCCAGTACTTC. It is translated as CATSSGTSGGTQYF.

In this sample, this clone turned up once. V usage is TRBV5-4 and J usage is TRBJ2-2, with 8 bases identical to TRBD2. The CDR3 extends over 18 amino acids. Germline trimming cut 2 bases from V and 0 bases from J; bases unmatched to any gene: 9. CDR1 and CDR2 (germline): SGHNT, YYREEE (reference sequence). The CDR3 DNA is TGTGCCAGCAGCTTCTCACGATATAGCGGGGCGAACACCGGGGAGCTGTTTTTT. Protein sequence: CASSFSRYSGANTGELFF.

CDR3 residues: CATVNYNEQFF. The CDR3 DNA reads TGTGCCACCGTAAATTACAATGAGCAGTTCTTC. The rearrangement links TRBV6-1 to TRBJ2-1; D gene unclear. Trimming cost V 10 bases and J 4 bases, with 8 bases left between them. Germline assignment: CDR1 MNHNS and CDR2 SASEGT. CDR3 length: 11 amino acids.

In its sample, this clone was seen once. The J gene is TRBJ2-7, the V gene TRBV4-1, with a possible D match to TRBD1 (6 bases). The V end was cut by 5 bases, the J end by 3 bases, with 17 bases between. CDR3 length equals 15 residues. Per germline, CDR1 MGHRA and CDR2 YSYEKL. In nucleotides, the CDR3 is TGCGCCAGCAGCAAACTACTACAGGGTCTCTACGAGCAGTACTTC. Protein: CASSKLLQGLYEQYF.

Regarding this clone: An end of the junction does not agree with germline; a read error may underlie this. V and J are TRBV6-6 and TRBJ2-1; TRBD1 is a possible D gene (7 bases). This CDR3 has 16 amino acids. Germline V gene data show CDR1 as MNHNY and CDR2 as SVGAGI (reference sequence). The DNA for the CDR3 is TGTGCCAGCTCCCTGGGGGGACAGACCTCCAACAATGAGCAGTTCTTC. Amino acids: CASSLGGQTSNNEQFF.

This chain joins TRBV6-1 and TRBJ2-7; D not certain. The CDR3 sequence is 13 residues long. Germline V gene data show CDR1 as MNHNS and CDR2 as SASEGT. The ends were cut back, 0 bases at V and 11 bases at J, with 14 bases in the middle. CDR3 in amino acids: CASSEAGLGSKYF. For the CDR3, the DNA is TGTGCCAGCAGTGAAGCAGGCTTAGGCAGCAAGTACTTC.

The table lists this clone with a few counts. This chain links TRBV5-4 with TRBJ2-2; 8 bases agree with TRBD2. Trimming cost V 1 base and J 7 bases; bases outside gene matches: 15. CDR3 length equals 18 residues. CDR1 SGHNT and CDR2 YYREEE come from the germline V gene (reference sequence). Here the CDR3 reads CASSLRASGLPVGGELFF. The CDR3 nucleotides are TGTGCCAGCAGCTTGAGGGCTAGCGGGCTCCCCGTTGGCGGGGAGCTGTTTTTT.

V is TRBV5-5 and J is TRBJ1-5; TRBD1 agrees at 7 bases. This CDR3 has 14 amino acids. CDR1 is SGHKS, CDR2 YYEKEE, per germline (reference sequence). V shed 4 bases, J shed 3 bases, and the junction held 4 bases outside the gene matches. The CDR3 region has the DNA TGTGCCAGCAGCCGTACAGGGGACAATCAGCCCCAGCATTTT. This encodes CASSRTGDNQPQHF. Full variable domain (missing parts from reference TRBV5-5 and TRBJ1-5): DAGVTQSPTHLIKTRGQQVTLRCSPISGHKSVSWYQQVLGQGPQFIFQYYEKEERGRGNFPDRFSARQFPNYSSELNVNALLLGDSALYLCASSRTGDNQPQHFGDGTRLSIL.

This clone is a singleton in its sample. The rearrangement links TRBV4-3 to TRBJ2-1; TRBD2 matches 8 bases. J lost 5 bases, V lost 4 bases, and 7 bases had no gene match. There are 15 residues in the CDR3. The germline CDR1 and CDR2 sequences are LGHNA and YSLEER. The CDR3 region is CASSPRALADNEQFF. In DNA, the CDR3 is TGCGCCAGCAGCCCCCGAGCACTAGCGGACAATGAGCAGTTCTTC.

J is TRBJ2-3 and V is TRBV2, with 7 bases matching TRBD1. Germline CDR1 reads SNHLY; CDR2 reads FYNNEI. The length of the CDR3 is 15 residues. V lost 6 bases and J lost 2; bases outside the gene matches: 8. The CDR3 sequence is CASSEDRLHTDTQYF. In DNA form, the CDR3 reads TGTGCCAGCAGCGAGGACAGGCTTCACACAGATACGCAGTATTTT.